This T cell receptor beta chain was recorded in a study of blood T cell repertoires in COVID-19. Study-wide context: The United States, Italy and Spain provided the acute and convalescent COVID-19 samples. T cells, B-cell-depleted T cells, or PBMCs provided the cDNA or gDNA that served as material.

The authors' processing: The assay estimated nucleated cells by amplifying reference gene primers. Using immunoSEQ multiplex PCR, the repertoire was profiled, and TCRdb retains in-frame clones only, with some absent. The DNA gave D and trimming, while V, J and clone size come from that table. This table holds 70,000 to 95,000 clones, around nine tenths found once. The clonotype was recovered from a woman aged 80 or over with active COVID-19. The sample taken for sequencing was peripheral blood.

The CDR3 region has the DNA TGTGCCAGCACCCAGGTCCCCCATAATTCACCCCTCCACTTT. Its translation is CASTQVPHNSPLHF. The chain carries TRBV6-6 and TRBJ1-6; D gene unclear. This CDR3 contains 14 residues. V lost 7 bases and J 5 bases, leaving 12 bases between the germline ends. Germline CDR1 and CDR2: MNHNY and SVGAGI (reference sequence).